This record covers a single TCR beta chain. Per the original methods: Using reference gene primer amplification, nucleated cell counts were estimated. Data came from immunoSEQ multiplex PCR; TCRdb stores just in-frame clones and leaves some out. The V and J calls and clone size come from that table; D and trimming were worked out from the DNA. The profile shows tens of thousands of clones, roughly nine tenths of them singletons. The CDR3 covers 14 residues. Germline V gives CDR1 MDHEN, CDR2 SYDVKM. Trimming cost V 7 bases and J 7 bases, with 16 bases left between them. This sample was taken from a study of blood T cell repertoires in COVID-19. Study background: COVID-19 samples from acute and convalescent phases originated in the United States, Italy and Spain. Sources were T cells, B-cell-depleted T cells, or PBMCs; the material itself was cDNA or gDNA.

Input material: peripheral blood. The rearrangement joins TRBV28 to TRBJ1-4; D is possibly TRBD1 (6 bases). This TCR was sampled from a man aged 60 to 75 with active or convalescent COVID-19. The CDR3 loop is CASNSGRGIEKLFF. DNA of the CDR3: TGTGCCAGCAATTCCGGCAGGGGTATTGAAAAACTGTTTTTT.